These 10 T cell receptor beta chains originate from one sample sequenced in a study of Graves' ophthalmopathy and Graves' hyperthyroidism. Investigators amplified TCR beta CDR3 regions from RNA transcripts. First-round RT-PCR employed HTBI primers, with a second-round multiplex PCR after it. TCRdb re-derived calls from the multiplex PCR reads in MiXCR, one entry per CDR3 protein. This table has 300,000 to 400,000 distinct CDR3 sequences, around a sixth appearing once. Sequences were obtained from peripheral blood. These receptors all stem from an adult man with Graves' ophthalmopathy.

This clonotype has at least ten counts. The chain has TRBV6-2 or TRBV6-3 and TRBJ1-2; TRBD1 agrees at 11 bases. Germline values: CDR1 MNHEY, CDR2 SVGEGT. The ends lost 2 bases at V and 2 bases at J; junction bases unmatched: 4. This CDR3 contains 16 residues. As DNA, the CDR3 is TGTGCCAGCAGTTACGCTCGGACAGGGGGCAACTATGGCTACACCTTC. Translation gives CASSYARTGGNYGYTF.

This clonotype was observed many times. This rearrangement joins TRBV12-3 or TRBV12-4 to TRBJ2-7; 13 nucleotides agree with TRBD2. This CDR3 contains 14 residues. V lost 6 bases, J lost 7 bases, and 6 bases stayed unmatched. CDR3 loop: CASRLTSGGMEQYF. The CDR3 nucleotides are TGTGCCAGCAGGTTGACTAGCGGGGGGATGGAGCAGTACTTC.

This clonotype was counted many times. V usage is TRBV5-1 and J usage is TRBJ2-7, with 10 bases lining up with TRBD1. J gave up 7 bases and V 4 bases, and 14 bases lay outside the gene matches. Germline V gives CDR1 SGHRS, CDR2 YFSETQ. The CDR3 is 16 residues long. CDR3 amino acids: CASSRGGTGATGEQYF. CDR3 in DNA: TGCGCCAGCAGCAGGGGGGGGACAGGGGCTACGGGGGAGCAGTACTTC.

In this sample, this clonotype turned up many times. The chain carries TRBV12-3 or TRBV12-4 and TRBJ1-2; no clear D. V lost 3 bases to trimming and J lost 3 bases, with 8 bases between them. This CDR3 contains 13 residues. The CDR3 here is CASSLSVDYGYTF. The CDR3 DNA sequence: TGTGCCAGCAGTTTGTCTGTTGACTATGGCTACACCTTC.

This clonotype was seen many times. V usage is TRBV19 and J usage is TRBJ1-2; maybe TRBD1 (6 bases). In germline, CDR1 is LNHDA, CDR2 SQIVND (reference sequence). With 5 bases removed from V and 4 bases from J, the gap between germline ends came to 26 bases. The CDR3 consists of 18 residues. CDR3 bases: TGTGCCAGTAGTCCAAATCGGGGGGGCGCCCAAACCGGCTATGGCTACACCTTC. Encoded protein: CASSPNRGGAQTGYGYTF.

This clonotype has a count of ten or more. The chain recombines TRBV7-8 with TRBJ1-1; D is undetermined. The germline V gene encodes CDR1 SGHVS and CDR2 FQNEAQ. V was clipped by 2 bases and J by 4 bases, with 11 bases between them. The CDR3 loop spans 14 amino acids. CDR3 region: CASSLIWGGTEAFF. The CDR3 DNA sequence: TGTGCCAGCAGCTTAATATGGGGAGGCACTGAAGCTTTCTTT. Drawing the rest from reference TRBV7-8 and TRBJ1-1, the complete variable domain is GAGVSQSPRYKVAKRGQDVALRCDPISGHVSLFWYQQALGQGPEFLTYFQNEAQLDKSGLPSDRFFAERPEGSVSTLKIQRTQQEDSAVYLCASSLIWGGTEAFFGQGTRLTVV.

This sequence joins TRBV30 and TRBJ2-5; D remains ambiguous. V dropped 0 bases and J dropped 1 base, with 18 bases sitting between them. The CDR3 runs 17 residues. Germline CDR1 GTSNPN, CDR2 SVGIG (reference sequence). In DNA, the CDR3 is TGTGCCTGGAGTGTACGAGGTAGAGGACCAACCCAAGAGACCCAGTACTTC. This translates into CAWSVRGRGPTQETQYF.

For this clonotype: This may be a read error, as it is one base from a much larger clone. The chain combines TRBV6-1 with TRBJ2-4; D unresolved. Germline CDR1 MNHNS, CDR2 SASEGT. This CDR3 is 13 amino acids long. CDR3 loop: CAGSQSAKNIQYF. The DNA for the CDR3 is TGTGCCGGCAGTCAATCAGCCAAAAACATTCAGTACTTC.

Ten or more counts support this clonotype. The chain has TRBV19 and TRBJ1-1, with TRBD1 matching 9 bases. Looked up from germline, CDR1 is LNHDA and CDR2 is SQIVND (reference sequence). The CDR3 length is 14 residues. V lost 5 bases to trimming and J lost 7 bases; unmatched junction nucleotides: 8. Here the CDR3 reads CASSPLTGGIEAFF. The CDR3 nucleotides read TGTGCCAGTAGTCCCTTGACAGGGGGTATTGAAGCTTTCTTT.

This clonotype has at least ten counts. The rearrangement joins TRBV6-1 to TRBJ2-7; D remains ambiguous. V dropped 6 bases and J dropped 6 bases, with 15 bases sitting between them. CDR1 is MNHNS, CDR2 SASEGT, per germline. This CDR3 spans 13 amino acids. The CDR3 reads CASRDWAGAEQYF. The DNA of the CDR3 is TGTGCCAGCAGAGATTGGGCAGGAGCCGAGCAGTACTTC.